The clone carrying this TCR beta chain was seen only once. CDR1 and CDR2 from the germline V gene are SGHDN and FVKESK. V trimming: 4 bases; J trimming: 1 base; junction bases outside the gene matches: 8. CDR3 size: 17 residues. The data were taken from a study of OX40 agonist ivuxolimab in advanced cancers. TCRdb's copy holds only in-frame clones and misses some; the assay was immunoSEQ multiplex PCR. The sample has under 85,000 clones, 90% to 95% seen once. Here the sequenced sample was CD4+ or CD8+ T cells sorted from blood, taken in a trial of the OX40 agonist ivuxolimab. V and J are TRBV14 and TRBJ2-3; 10 bases fit TRBD2. This TCR was recovered from an adult with an advanced solid tumor such as melanoma, head and neck, liver or kidney cancer. CDR3 protein: CASSLPLAGVGTDTQYF. The DNA for the CDR3 is TGTGCCAGCAGCCTCCCTCTAGCGGGAGTGGGCACAGATACGCAGTATTTT.